The 25 T cell receptor beta chains below were found in one sample sequenced in a study of blood T cell repertoires in COVID-19 (dated by TCRdb to the early 2020s). Library preparation used the immunoSEQ multiplex PCR assay. TCRdb holds this immuneACCESS table with in-frame rearrangements only. Some clones are missing; in checked studies, unresolved V genes explain under half, and the rest has no known cause. This sample gives 150,000 to 180,000 clones in total; 83% of them show up just once. The ten top clones hold 9% to 14% of the sample. Sequenced sample: peripheral blood. The receptors derive from an older woman with COVID-19, enrolled during active disease.

This clone came up once. The chain employs TRBV18 and TRBJ2-7, with 7 nucleotides matching TRBD1. This CDR3 is built from 17 residues. V lost 1 base, J lost 2 bases, and 11 bases stayed unmatched. Germline lookup yields CDR1 KGHSH and CDR2 LQKENI. CDR3: CASSPLFAQGWPYEQYF. Written as DNA, the CDR3 is TGTGCCAGCTCACCACTATTTGCACAGGGGTGGCCCTACGAGCAGTACTTC.

The chain employs TRBV9 and TRBJ1-1, with D maybe TRBD1 (6 bases). V lost 3 bases and J 5 bases, leaving 14 bases between the germline ends. Germline V CDR1 and CDR2: SGDLS, YYNGEE. The CDR3 is made up of 14 amino acids. The CDR3 spells CASSGLQGQTEAFF. Written as DNA, the CDR3 is TGTGCCAGCAGCGGACTACAGGGTCAGACTGAAGCTTTCTTT.

This sequence joins TRBV18 and TRBJ1-3; TRBD1 matches 9 bases. Per germline, CDR1 KGHSH and CDR2 LQKENI. V gave up 4 bases and J gave up 4 bases; unmatched junction bases: 2. The CDR3 spans 14 residues. CDR3: CASSLGQGGNTIYF. DNA for the CDR3: TGTGCCAGCTCACTGGGACAGGGAGGAAACACCATATATTTT.

This chain links TRBV3-1 (or the pseudogene TRBV3-2) with TRBJ1-6; D might be TRBD1 (6 bases). Trimming shortened V by 3 bases and J by 6 bases, and 15 bases separated the two germline ends. This CDR3 comprises 16 residues. Germline assignment: CDR1 LGHDT and CDR2 YNNKEL (reference sequence). CDR3 sequence: CASSQSLLGGNSPLHF. In DNA form, the CDR3 reads TGTGCCAGCAGCCAGTCCCTCCTAGGGGGTAATTCACCCCTCCACTTT.

The rearrangement links TRBV9 to TRBJ1-2; 9 nucleotides line up with TRBD1. The CDR3 has 14 residues. Germline V lookup: CDR1 SGDLS, CDR2 YYNGEE. Germline trimming cut 1 base from V and 11 bases from J; bases unmatched to any gene: 9. The CDR3 coding sequence is TGTGCCAGCAGCGTAATGACCCCACAGGGGGCTTACACCTTC. It specifies CASSVMTPQGAYTF.

The chain has TRBV30 and TRBJ1-5; D is uncertain. Deletions cut 0 bases from V and 4 bases from J, with 10 bases between. This CDR3 spans 14 amino acids. Per the germline V gene, CDR1 is GTSNPN and CDR2 is SVGIG (reference sequence). CDR3 region: CAWSVSSRNQPQHF. CDR3 in DNA: TGTGCCTGGAGTGTGTCGAGCCGTAATCAGCCCCAGCATTTT.

The rearrangement uses TRBV25-1 and TRBJ1-1, with 8 positions matching TRBD1. The length of the CDR3 is 18 residues. V gave up 2 bases and J gave up 0 bases; unmatched junction bases: 11. CDR1 and CDR2 (germline): MGHDK, SYGVNS. DNA for the CDR3: TGTGCCAGCAGTGAACTCGGACAGGGCCTGAACATGAACACTGAAGCTTTCTTT. It yields the protein CASSELGQGLNMNTEAFF. Full variable domain (rest looked up from reference TRBV25-1 and TRBJ1-1): EADIYQTPRYLVIGTGKKITLECSQTMGHDKMYWYQQDPGMELHLIHYSYGVNSTEKGDLSSESTVSRIRTEHFPLTLESARPSHTSQYLCASSELGQGLNMNTEAFFGQGTRLTVV.

The chain combines TRBV3-1 (or the pseudogene TRBV3-2) with TRBJ1-2, with D perhaps TRBD1 (6 bases). Trimming shortened V by 5 bases and J by 3 bases, and 16 bases separated the two germline ends. The CDR3 has 15 residues. Germline V gene lookup returns CDR1 LGHDT and CDR2 YNNKEL (reference sequence). The CDR3: CASSLNRVGDYGYTF. The CDR3 DNA sequence: TGTGCCAGCAGCTTAAACAGGGTTGGGGACTATGGCTACACCTTC.

J is TRBJ1-2 and V is TRBV5-4; D may be TRBD1 (6 bases). The CDR3 has 14 residues. CDR1 is SGHNT, CDR2 YYREEE, per germline (reference sequence). The germline V and J ends were trimmed by 4 bases and 5 bases, with 15 bases remaining between them. Here the CDR3 DNA reads TGTGCCAGCAGCAGCGGGACACGGACTTATGGCTACACCTTC. Amino acid sequence: CASSSGTRTYGYTF. Complete variable domain (other parts from reference TRBV5-4 and TRBJ1-2): ETGVTQSPTHLIKTRGQQVTLRCSSQSGHNTVSWYQQALGQGPQFIFQYYREEENGRGNFPPRFSGLQFPNYSSELNVNALELDDSALYLCASSSGTRTYGYTFGSGTRLTVV.

The chain combines TRBV6-2 or TRBV6-3 with TRBJ2-7, with TRBD2 matching over 10 bases. V was clipped by 4 bases and J by 0 bases; unmatched bases: 9. This CDR3 is 17 amino acids long. Germline CDR1 reads MNHEY; CDR2 reads SVGEGT. CDR3 sequence: CASSFASGRGYSYEQYF. CDR3 DNA: TGTGCCAGCAGTTTCGCAAGCGGGAGGGGGTACTCCTACGAGCAGTACTTC.

V and J are TRBV5-6 and TRBJ1-2; D gene ambiguous. Trimming took 2 bases from V and 4 from J, leaving 9 bases between them. This CDR3 has 13 residues. Germline CDR1 reads SGHDT; CDR2 reads YYEEEE. CDR3 bases: TGTGCCAGCAGCTTCCAGGCAGGCTATGGCTACACCTTC. Its protein is CASSFQAGYGYTF.

The chain employs TRBV19 and TRBJ1-1; 8 bases are a match to TRBD1. V shed 4 bases, J shed 5 bases, and the junction held 6 bases outside the gene matches. In germline, CDR1 is LNHDA, CDR2 SQIVND (reference sequence). The CDR3 is 14 residues long. CDR3 nucleotides: TGTGCCAGTAGTACAGGGACAGGACGGACTGAAGCTTTCTTT. It translates to CASSTGTGRTEAFF.

V is TRBV19 and J is TRBJ1-2; D is ambiguous. V was pared by 4 bases and J by 3 bases, with 6 bases between. The V gene's germline CDR1 is LNHDA and CDR2 SQIVND (reference sequence). The length of the CDR3 is 12 residues. The CDR3 spells CASSNRDYGYTF. For the CDR3, the DNA is TGTGCCAGTAGTAACCGGGACTATGGCTACACCTTC. Based on the CDR3 plus reference TRBV19 and TRBJ1-2, the full variable domain is DGGITQSPKYLFRKEGQNVTLSCEQNLNHDAMYWYRQDPGQGLRLIYYSQIVNDFQKGDIAEGYSVSREKKESFPLTVTSAQKNPTAFYLCASSNRDYGYTFGSGTRLTVV.

The chain carries TRBV19 and TRBJ1-2; no clear D. Trimming shortened V by 2 bases and J by 3 bases, and 4 bases separated the two germline ends. Germline assignment: CDR1 LNHDA and CDR2 SQIVND (reference sequence). This CDR3 contains 12 residues. The CDR3 bases are TGTGCCAGTAGTATATCTCACTATGGCTACACCTTC. It is translated as CASSISHYGYTF.

This clone was detected once. V usage is TRBV2 and J usage is TRBJ1-6; unclear D gene. V lost 8 bases, J lost 5 bases, and 10 bases lay in between. The CDR3 loop spans 13 amino acids. CDR1 and CDR2 (germline): SNHLY, FYNNEI. The CDR3 bases are TGTGCCAGCTGGTACCGAGATAATTCACCCCTCCACTTT. Translation: CASWYRDNSPLHF.

The chain recombines TRBV19 with TRBJ2-1; possible D gene TRBD1, 6 bases. V was trimmed by 3 bases and J by 1 base, leaving 16 bases between them. The CDR3 is 17 residues long. Germline lookup yields CDR1 LNHDA and CDR2 SQIVND (reference sequence). CDR3 coding DNA: TGTGCCAGTAGTATTCTTTTGGGGGCCCCATCCTACAATGAGCAGTTCTTC. This encodes CASSILLGAPSYNEQFF.

This chain uses TRBV6-5 with TRBJ2-2; TRBD2 agrees at 8 bases. V lost 2 bases to trimming and J lost 7 bases; unmatched junction nucleotides: 9. The CDR3 is made up of 16 amino acids. Looked up from germline, CDR1 is MNHEY and CDR2 is SVGAGI. The CDR3 DNA sequence: TGTGCCAGCAGTTACGCCAGCGGGAGTTGGGGCGGGGAGCTGTTTTTT. It yields the protein CASSYASGSWGGELFF.

The chain has TRBV10-1 and TRBJ2-1; 14 bases agree with TRBD2. This CDR3 spans 15 amino acids. V trimming: 3 bases; J trimming: 9 bases; junction bases outside the gene matches: 4. Germline lookup yields CDR1 WNHNN and CDR2 SYGVQD (reference sequence). This CDR3 is CASSDPGLAGVEQFF. For the CDR3, the DNA is TGCGCCAGCAGTGACCCGGGACTAGCGGGGGTTGAGCAGTTCTTC.

The chain uses TRBV12-5 and TRBJ1-4; D unclear. Germline CDR1 LGHNT, CDR2 FRNRAP. The CDR3 loop spans 15 amino acids. The ends were cut back, 1 base at V and 3 bases at J, with 9 bases in the middle. As DNA, the CDR3 is TGTGCTAGTGGTTTGGGGTTACGGGCTAATGAAAAACTGTTTTTT. Translation: CASGLGLRANEKLFF. The whole variable domain, remainder taken from reference TRBV12-5 and TRBJ1-4, is DARVTQTPRHKVTEMGQEVTMRCQPILGHNTVFWYRQTMMQGLELLAYFRNRAPLDDSGMPKDRFSAEMPDATLATLKIQPSEPRDSAVYFCASGLGLRANEKLFFGSGTQLSVL.

This chain links TRBV27 with TRBJ1-4, with 7 bases that match TRBD1. The V gene end was trimmed by 4 bases and the J gene end by 6 bases; junction bases not matched to a gene: 5. The CDR3 has 14 residues. The germline V gene has CDR1 MNHEY and CDR2 SMNVEV (reference sequence). This CDR3 reads CASSYRGAYEKLFF. The CDR3 bases are TGTGCCAGCAGTTACAGGGGTGCCTATGAAAAACTGTTTTTT.

The chain joins TRBV5-4 to TRBJ1-1; 9 bases map to TRBD1. Losses at the gene ends were 3 bases for V and 5 bases for J; bases not matched to a gene: 5. This CDR3 spans 14 amino acids. Germline CDR1 reads SGHNT; CDR2 reads YYREEE (reference sequence). The CDR3 region has the DNA TGTGCCAGCAGCTGGGACAGGGCAGGAACTGAAGCTTTCTTT. This codes for CASSWDRAGTEAFF.

V usage is TRBV6-5 and J usage is TRBJ1-6; 9 bases align to TRBD1. Germline trimming cut 7 bases from V and 11 bases from J; bases unmatched to any gene: 12. Germline CDR1 and CDR2: MNHEY and SVGAGI. The CDR3 covers 15 residues. CDR3 residues: CASISPGTGNPPLHF. The CDR3 coding sequence is TGTGCCAGCATTTCTCCCGGGACAGGGAACCCACCCCTCCACTTT.

In DNA, the CDR3 is TGTGCCACCACAGGGGTGGGGGGAGAGACCCAGTACTTC. It translates to CATTGVGGETQYF. This chain links TRBV19 with TRBJ2-5; possibly TRBD1 for D (7 bases). CDR1 is LNHDA and CDR2 is SQIVND in the germline V gene (reference sequence). V was shortened by 10 bases and J by 4 bases, with 16 bases between the two germline ends. The CDR3 extends over 13 amino acids.

The genes are TRBV3-1 (or the pseudogene TRBV3-2) and TRBJ2-7, with 8 nucleotides matching TRBD2. Germline CDR1 and CDR2: LGHDT and YNNKEL (reference sequence). V lost 1 base to trimming and J lost 3 bases; unmatched junction nucleotides: 5. This CDR3 is built from 15 residues. The CDR3 bases are TGTGCCAGCAGCCAAGTTACGGCGGGGGGCTACGAGCAGTACTTC. Protein sequence: CASSQVTAGGYEQYF.

This clone came up a few times. The chain employs TRBV14 and TRBJ1-1; no clear D. CDR3 size: 11 residues. V was clipped by 2 bases and J by 11 bases, with 9 bases between them. Germline loops: CDR1 SGHDN, CDR2 FVKESK. DNA for the CDR3: TGTGCCAGCAGCCAACTCTCGCGGGCTTTCTTT. This gives the protein CASSQLSRAFF.